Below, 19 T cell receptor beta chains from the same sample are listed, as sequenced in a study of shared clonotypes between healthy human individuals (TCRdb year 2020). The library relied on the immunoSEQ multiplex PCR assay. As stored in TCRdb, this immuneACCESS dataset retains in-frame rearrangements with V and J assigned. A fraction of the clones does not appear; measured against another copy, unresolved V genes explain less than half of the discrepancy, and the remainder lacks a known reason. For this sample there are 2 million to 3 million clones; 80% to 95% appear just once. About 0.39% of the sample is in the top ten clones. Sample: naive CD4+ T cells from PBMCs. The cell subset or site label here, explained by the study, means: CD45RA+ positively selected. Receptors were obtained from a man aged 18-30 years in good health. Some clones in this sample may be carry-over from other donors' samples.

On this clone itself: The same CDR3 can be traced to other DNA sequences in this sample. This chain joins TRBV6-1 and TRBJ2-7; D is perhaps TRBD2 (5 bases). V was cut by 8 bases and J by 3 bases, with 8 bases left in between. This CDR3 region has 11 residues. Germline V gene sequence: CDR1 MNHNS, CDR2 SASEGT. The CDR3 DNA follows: TGTGCCAGCGGAGGTAGCTACGAGCAGTACTTC. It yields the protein CASGGSYEQYF.

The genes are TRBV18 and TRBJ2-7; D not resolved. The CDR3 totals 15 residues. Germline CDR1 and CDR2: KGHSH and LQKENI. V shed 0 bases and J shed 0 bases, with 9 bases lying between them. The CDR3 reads CASSPPSRSSYEQYF. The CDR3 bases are TGTGCCAGCTCACCACCGAGCAGGTCCTCCTACGAGCAGTACTTC. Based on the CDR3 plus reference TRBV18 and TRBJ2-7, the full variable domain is NAGVMQNPRHLVRRRGQEARLRCSPMKGHSHVYWYRQLPEEGLKFMVYLQKENIIDESGMPKERFSAEFPKEGPSILRIQQVVRGDSAAYFCASSPPSRSSYEQYFGPGTRLTVT.

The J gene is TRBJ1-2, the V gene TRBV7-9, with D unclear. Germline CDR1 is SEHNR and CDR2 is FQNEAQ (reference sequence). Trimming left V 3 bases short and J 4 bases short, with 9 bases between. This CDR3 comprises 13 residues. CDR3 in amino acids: CASSLSVSYGYTF. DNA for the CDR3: TGTGCCAGCAGCTTGTCAGTTTCCTATGGCTACACCTTC.

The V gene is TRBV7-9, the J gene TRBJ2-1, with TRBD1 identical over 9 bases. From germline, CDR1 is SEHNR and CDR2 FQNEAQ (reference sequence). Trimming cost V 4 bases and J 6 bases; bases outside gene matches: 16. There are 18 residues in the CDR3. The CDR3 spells CASSSVHNRDRVSNEQFF. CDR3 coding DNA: TGTGCCAGCAGCTCAGTCCACAACCGGGACAGGGTTAGCAATGAGCAGTTCTTC.

The CDR3 is CASSWVSGQQNTEAFF. CDR3 in DNA: TGTGCCAGCAGCTGGGTGTCGGGACAGCAGAACACTGAAGCTTTCTTT. The chain couples TRBV5-8 to TRBJ1-1; 7 bases map to TRBD1. The CDR3 is made up of 16 amino acids. V gave up 3 bases and J gave up 1 base; unmatched junction bases: 9. Germline values: CDR1 SGHTS, CDR2 YDEGEE.

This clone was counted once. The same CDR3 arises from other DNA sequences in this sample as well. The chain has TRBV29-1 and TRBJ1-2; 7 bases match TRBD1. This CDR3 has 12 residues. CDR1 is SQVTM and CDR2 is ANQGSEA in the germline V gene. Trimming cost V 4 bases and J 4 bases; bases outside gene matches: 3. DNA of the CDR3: TGCAGCGTTGGAGGGGGCGCCTATGGCTACACCTTC. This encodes CSVGGGAYGYTF.

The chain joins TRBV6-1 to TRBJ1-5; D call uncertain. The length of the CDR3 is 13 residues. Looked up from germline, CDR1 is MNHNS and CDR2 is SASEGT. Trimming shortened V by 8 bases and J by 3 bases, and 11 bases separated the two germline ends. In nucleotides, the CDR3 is TGTGCCAGCGCTGGAAATACCAATCAGCCCCAGCATTTT. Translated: CASAGNTNQPQHF.

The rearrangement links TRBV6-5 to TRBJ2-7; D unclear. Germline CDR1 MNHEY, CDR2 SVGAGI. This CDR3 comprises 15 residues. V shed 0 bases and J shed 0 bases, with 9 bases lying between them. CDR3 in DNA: TGTGCCAGCAGTTACTCGATGGGCGTCTCCTACGAGCAGTACTTC. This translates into CASSYSMGVSYEQYF.

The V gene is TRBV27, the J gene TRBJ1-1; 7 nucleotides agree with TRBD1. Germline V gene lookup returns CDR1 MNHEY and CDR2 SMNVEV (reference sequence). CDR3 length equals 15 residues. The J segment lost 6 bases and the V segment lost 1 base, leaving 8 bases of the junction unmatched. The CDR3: CASSLYHRGWAEAFF. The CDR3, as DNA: TGTGCCAGCAGTTTATACCACAGGGGATGGGCTGAAGCTTTCTTT.

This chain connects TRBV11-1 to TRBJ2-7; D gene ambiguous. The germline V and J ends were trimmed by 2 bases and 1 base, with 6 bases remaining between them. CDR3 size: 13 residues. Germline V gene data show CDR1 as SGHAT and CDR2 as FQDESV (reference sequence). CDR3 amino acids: CASSLRSSYEQYF. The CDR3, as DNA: TGTGCCAGCAGCTTACGTTCTTCCTACGAGCAGTACTTC. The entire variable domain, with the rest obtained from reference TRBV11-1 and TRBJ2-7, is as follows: EAEVAQSPRYKITEKSQAVAFWCDPISGHATLYWYRQILGQGPELLVQFQDESVVDDSQLPKDRFSAERLKGVDSTLKIQPAELGDSAMYLCASSLRSSYEQYFGPGTRLTVT.

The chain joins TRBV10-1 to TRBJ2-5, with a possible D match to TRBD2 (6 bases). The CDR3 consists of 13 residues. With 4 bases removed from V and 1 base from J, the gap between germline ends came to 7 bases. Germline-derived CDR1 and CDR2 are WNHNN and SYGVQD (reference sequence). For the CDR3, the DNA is TGCGCCAGCAGTGGGGACTTCCAAGAGACCCAGTACTTC. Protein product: CASSGDFQETQYF.

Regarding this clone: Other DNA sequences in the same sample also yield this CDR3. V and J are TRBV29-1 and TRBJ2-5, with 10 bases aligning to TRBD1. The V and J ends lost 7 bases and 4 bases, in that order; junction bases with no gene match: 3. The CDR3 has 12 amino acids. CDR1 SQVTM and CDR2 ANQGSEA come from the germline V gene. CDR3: CSGGTGVETQYF. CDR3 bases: TGCAGCGGGGGGACAGGGGTAGAGACCCAGTACTTC.

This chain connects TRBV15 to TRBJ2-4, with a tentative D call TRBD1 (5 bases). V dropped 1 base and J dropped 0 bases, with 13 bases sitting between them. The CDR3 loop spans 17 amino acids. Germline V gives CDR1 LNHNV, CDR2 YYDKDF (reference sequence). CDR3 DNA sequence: TGTGCCACCAGCAGAGGAAGGGGAACAGAAGCCAAAAACATTCAGTACTTC. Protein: CATSRGRGTEAKNIQYF.

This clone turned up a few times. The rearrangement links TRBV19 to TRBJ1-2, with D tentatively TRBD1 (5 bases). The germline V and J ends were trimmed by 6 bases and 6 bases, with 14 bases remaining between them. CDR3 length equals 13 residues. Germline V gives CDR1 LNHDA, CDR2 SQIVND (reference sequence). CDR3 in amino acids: CASRLTGTDGYTF. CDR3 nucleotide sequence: TGTGCCAGTAGACTCACCGGGACGGATGGCTACACCTTC.

CDR3: CASSYRARVESYEQYF. The DNA of the CDR3 is TGTGCCAGCAGCTACCGTGCCAGGGTAGAGTCCTACGAGCAGTACTTC. The chain uses TRBV7-2 and TRBJ2-7, with D perhaps TRBD1 (5 bases). V lost 4 bases and J lost 1, with 17 bases in between. The CDR3 runs to 16 residues. CDR1 is SGHTA and CDR2 is FQGNSA in the germline V gene. The full variable domain, its missing parts supplied by reference TRBV7-2 and TRBJ2-7, is GAGVSQSPSNKVTEKGKDVELRCDPISGHTALYWYRQSLGQGLEFLIYFQGNSAPDKSGLPSDRFSAERTGGSVSTLTIQRTQQEDSAVYLCASSYRARVESYEQYFGPGTRLTVT.

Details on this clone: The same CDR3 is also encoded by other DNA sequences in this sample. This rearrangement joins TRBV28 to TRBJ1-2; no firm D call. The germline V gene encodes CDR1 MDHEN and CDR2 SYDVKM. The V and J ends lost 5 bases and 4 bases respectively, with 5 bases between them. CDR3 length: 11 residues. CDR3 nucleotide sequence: TGTGCCAGCAGTGAAGCCTATGGCTACACCTTC. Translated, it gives CASSEAYGYTF.

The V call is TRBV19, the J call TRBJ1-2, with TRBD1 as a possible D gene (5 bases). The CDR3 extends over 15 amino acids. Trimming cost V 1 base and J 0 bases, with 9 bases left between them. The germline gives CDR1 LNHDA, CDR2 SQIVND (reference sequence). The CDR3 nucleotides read TGTGCCAGTAGTATAGCCGGGACCCCTAACTATGGCTACACCTTC. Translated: CASSIAGTPNYGYTF.

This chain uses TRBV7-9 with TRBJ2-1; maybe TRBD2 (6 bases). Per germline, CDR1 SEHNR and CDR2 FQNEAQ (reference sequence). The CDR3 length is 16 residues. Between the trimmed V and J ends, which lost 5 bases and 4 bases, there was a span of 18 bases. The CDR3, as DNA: TGTGCCAGCAGCCCAGGCCCTTCAGGGAGGTACAATGAGCAGTTCTTC. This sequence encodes CASSPGPSGRYNEQFF.

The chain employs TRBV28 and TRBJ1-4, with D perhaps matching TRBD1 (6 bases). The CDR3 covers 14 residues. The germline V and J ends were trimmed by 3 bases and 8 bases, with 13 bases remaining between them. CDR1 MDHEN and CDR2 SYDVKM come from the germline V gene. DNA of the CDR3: TGTGCCAGCAGTTTTTCAGGGGTTAGAGAAAAACTGTTTTTT. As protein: CASSFSGVREKLFF.